This TCR beta chain was sequenced during a study of cytomegalovirus exposure and HLA in healthy donors (dated by TCRdb to the late 2010s). Study-level background: An earlier analysis of roughly 630 of the donors reported roughly 300 Gb of sequence data and some 120 million unique TCR beta sequences from about 200 million T cells. All discovery cohort repertoires had been generated on a single sequencing platform. The genetic ancestry cluster associated with self-reported Caucasian donors included 81% of the roughly 400 genotyped donors. In a later genetic analysis, genome-wide SNP genotypes for about 55% of the 666 donors were used, and that subset was treated as a discovery cohort. An earlier analysis of more than 450 of the donors used high-throughput TCR beta sequencing to judge whether each TCR beta V gene segment behaved as functional or pseudogenic. In a later analysis, previously published TCR beta repertoires from 666 donors were re-analyzed and high-resolution HLA genotyping was added so that TCR occurrence patterns could be studied. High-throughput TCR immunosequencing, statistical association of individual TCRs with disease status, and machine learning were combined to predict cytomegalovirus infection status. HLA typing covered class I and class II loci at four-digit resolution. Donor age, sex, ethnicity and CMV serostatus were compiled together with the repertoire data. Using immunosequencing, the study profiled T cell repertoires from 500 to 800 subjects and related those repertoires to cytomegalovirus serostatus. Typing coverage varied by locus: roughly 620-640 donors for A, B, C, DRB1 and DQB1; approximately 500 for DQA1; nearly 610 for DPA1; more than 450 for DPB1. Roughly 300 gigabases of sequencing data and tens of millions of unique TCR sequences made up an early release that covered nearly 650 HLA-typed donors. Because of strong linkage in the cohort, 5 or 6 DR-DQ haplotypes were treated as single units for association and clustering. Across approximately 420 genotyped donors of the cohort, an average of about 240,000 unique TCR beta nucleotide sequences per donor were sequenced, and about a sixth of those sequences were non-productive. In addition to the first cohort of 500 to 850 subjects, a separate validation cohort of approximately 130 different subjects was used. The study aimed to test whether cataloging public T cell receptors could reveal signatures of past pathogen exposure. The later analysis used no new phenotypic data to find candidate immune exposures, relying instead on TCR beta sequences and their occurrence across donors.

Libraries came from the immunoSEQ multiplex PCR assay. A mixture of 60 forward primers for TCR Vbeta segments and 13 reverse primers for TCR Jbeta segments was used in the multiplex PCR. The CDR3 region of rearranged TCR beta genes was amplified from genomic DNA with a multiplex PCR assay. On the Illumina HiSeq System, the amplified TCR beta libraries were sequenced as 87-base-pair reads. Processing in the source paper ran as follows. A later analysis counted tens of millions of unique TCR beta chains across the approximately 700 repertoires, and around 12 million of these chains were shared by at least two donors. Raw reads were error-corrected and collapsed into unique sequences by a nearest-neighbor algorithm in which closely related sequences were merged to remove PCR and sequencing errors. Alignment of CDR3 sequences to IMGT reference sequences was used to assign V, D and J gene segments. For a sequence to be retained, a match of at least six nucleotides was required to both a V gene segment and a J gene segment. Rearrangements were classified as productive when the CDR3 lacked stop codons and remained in frame with V and J, and all other rearrangements were classified as non-productive. CDR3 was defined by IMGT convention, running from the second conserved V-encoded cysteine to the conserved J-encoded phenylalanine. Sequences without an unambiguous match to a single V gene segment were excluded from the earlier analysis of 587 of the donors. In an earlier analysis of several hundred of the donors, V segments were called functional above 56.7% productive rearrangements and were called segregating when the between-donor standard deviation exceeded 5%. A statistical classification framework was developed to diagnose cytomegalovirus status using the catalog of TCR beta chain sequences. In a later analysis, V and J genes were assigned by comparing TCR nucleotide sequences against IMGT/GENE-DB human TR gene sequences. In a later analysis, CDR3 sequences and most-parsimonious VDJ recombination scenarios were assigned using the TCRdist pipeline. A later analysis defined each TCR beta chain by its CDR3 amino acid sequence plus V-gene family, and excluded reads lacking a unique V-gene family. A later analysis removed roughly 590 highly shared, low-generation-probability nucleotide sequences to deal with suspected cross-contamination and a sequencing artifact. In a later analysis, a clonal expansion index was calculated for each public chain from normalized within-repertoire ranks of inferred template counts. In a later analysis, generation probabilities were computed using a VDJ recombination model fitted to out-of-frame rearrangements, and the results were checked against IGoR. Hypergeometric tests were used in a later analysis to score TCR-TCR, TCR-HLA and TCR-CMV co-occurrence, with a repertoire-size bias correction applied to the TCR pairs. In a later analysis, false discovery rates were estimated by permuting HLA or CMV assignments 20 times. In a later analysis, co-occurring TCRs were grouped using DBSCAN, with TCRdist sequence similarity added in when clustering inside HLA-allele-positive subsets. Repertoires with fewer than 30,000 or more than 120,000 public chains, plus five repertoires with anomalous nucleotide sharing, were excluded from co-occurrence clustering. TCRdb's version of the immuneACCESS table is confined to in-frame rearrangements and falls short of the full clone set. An unresolved V gene accounts for under half of the shortfall where checked; the remainder is of unknown origin. The V and J calls and clone size come from that table; D and trimming were worked out from the DNA. This sample lists fewer than 150,000 clones; more than 65% were detected once. Around 3.5% of the sample is held by the ten biggest clonotypes.

Concerning this clone itself: It has no known antigen specificity. Within one base of it there is no much larger clone, and no base qualities were kept.

CDR3 length: 16 amino acids, cysteine to phenylalanine. Only the CDR3 DNA is retained, 48 bases long and in frame from the first base. CDR1 and CDR2 are drawn from the germline V gene (reference sequence): LNHDA, SQIVND. The V end loses 1 base and the J end loses 0 bases, and a stretch of 10 bases separates them. The cohort comprised fewer than 750 healthy bone marrow donors. At the time of sampling, every cohort member was nominally healthy, though immune exposures that went unrecorded were likely present. Of the 690 or so cohort members, approximately 300 had positive CMV serostatus and approximately 360 had negative CMV serostatus, and CMV serostatus was not recorded for the donor. Every donor gave a peripheral blood sample, and the peripheral blood mononuclear cells from that sample were used for TCR beta sequencing. Genomic DNA was extracted from the blood cell samples with the Qiagen DNeasy Blood Extraction Kit.

What the work shows at the level of the full study, not this receptor alone: Because counts were too low, 15 to 20 rarely observed V segments, including chromosome 9 orphons, were left out of the earlier analysis of approximately 580 of the donors. In a later analysis, the rate of TCR association differed among HLA loci, with DRB1 alleles having the most associated TCRs and HLA-C alleles having the fewest. The 87-base-pair reads could not distinguish some IMGT-functional V segments, including TRBV6-2 and TRBV6-3, so those segments were excluded. According to a later analysis, parvovirus B19, influenza, CMV and Epstein-Barr virus appeared linked to several top co-occurrence clusters. It was suggested by the authors that the approach could potentially be generalized to other disease states and immunological phenotypes. In this cohort, only TCR beta chains were sequenced, and detectable features were limited by the absence of alpha or paired-chain data. An earlier analysis of some 560 of the donors showed that most TCR beta V segments appeared in productive rearrangements either about 87% or about 30% of the time, which broadly matched IMGT annotations. Roughly uniform sequencing depth across donors was assumed in presence/absence analyses, although this assumption may not hold. Because HLA typing was unavailable for some donors at each locus, only the typed subset was used in association tests. In a later analysis, HLA-associated TCR beta chains showed more clonal expansion and lower generation probabilities than non-associated chains that were equally common. Specific HLA alleles were associated with about 17,000 TCR beta sequences at a false discovery rate of 0.05 in a later analysis. A cluster of highly shared sequence variants was judged likely to be a technical artifact of the sequencing pipeline. Immune exposure information for the cohort was limited to CMV serostatus. According to a later genetic analysis, donors in an Asian-associated ancestry cluster had fewer N-insertions in productive TCRs than the approximately 670-donor mean. A later genetic analysis associated a missense DCLRE1C variant with V-gene and J-gene trimming of TCR beta chains, and an independent cohort replicated the association. Correlated functional status among segregating V segments might reflect linkage disequilibrium, but an unknown experimental factor could not be ruled out. When HLA alleles, especially DR and DQ, strongly co-occurred, attributing TCR associations to individual alleles was difficult. In the study, 150 to 200 TCR beta chains were listed as associated with cytomegalovirus. A further reported finding was that TCR beta sequences accurately predicted the HLA-A and HLA-B alleles for most subjects in the first cohort. In a later analysis, most CMV-associated TCR beta chains were found to appear HLA-restricted, with HLA associations seemingly driven largely by CMV exposure. The classifier was reported to diagnose cytomegalovirus status with high specificity and sensitivity in both the original cohort and the validation cohort. Most TCR sequences were seen in very few donors, while some public TCRs were found in many individuals. In vitro tests confirmed that a few of the cytomegalovirus-associated TCR beta chains recognize cytomegalovirus antigens.

This receptor was obtained from a human donor in good health. Sequencing used PBMCs. The chain employs TRBV19 and TRBJ2-1; possibly the D gene is TRBD1, per 5 matching bases. CDR3 loop: CASSIGGPSSYNEQFF. The nucleotide sequence reads as follows: TGTGCCAGTAGTATAGGGGGCCCTAGCTCCTACAATGAGCAGTTCTTC.